The 28 T cell receptor beta chains given below trace back to one sample, sequenced in a study of T cell responses to AZD1222 COVID-19 vaccine. Clones were sequenced by immunoSEQ multiplex PCR, and TCRdb holds only the in-frame ones, with some missing. This table holds over 110,000 clones, roughly 91% found once. This specimen consisted of peripheral blood, obtained on day 0 of AZD1222 vaccination. The receptors here all came from an adult in good health.

The genes are TRBV4-1 and TRBJ1-6, with a tentative D call TRBD1 (5 bases). This CDR3 has 18 residues. Germline CDR1 MGHRA, CDR2 YSYEKL. Between the trimmed V and J ends, which lost 0 bases and 2 bases, there was a span of 14 bases. The CDR3 DNA follows: TGCGCCAGCAGCCAAGAAGTTCAGGGAGTCGCCTATAATTCACCCCTCCACTTT. Encoded protein: CASSQEVQGVAYNSPLHF.

This rearrangement joins TRBV5-1 to TRBJ2-7; D may correspond to TRBD1 or TRBD2 (7 bases each). Germline CDR1 is SGHRS and CDR2 is YFSETQ. V shed 0 bases and J shed 3 bases, with 13 bases lying between them. CDR3 size: 15 residues. The CDR3 spells CASSLVPGGDYEQYF. The CDR3, as DNA: TGCGCCAGCAGCTTGGTTCCAGGGGGGGACTACGAGCAGTACTTC.

V usage is TRBV11-3 and J usage is TRBJ2-2, with D possibly TRBD1 on 8 matching bases. Trimming cost V 2 bases and J 1 base, with 17 bases left between them. Germline V gene data show CDR1 as SGHNT and CDR2 as YENEEA. The CDR3 consists of 18 residues. This CDR3 is CASSLRIQGGMNTGELFF. In DNA form, the CDR3 reads TGTGCCAGCAGCTTAAGGATACAGGGGGGGATGAACACCGGGGAGCTGTTTTTT.

This clone was found a few times. The V and J genes are TRBV20-1 and TRBJ1-1, with 7 bases aligning to TRBD1. The V gene's germline CDR1 is DFQATT and CDR2 SNEGSKA (reference sequence). J lost 4 bases, V lost 4 bases, and 15 bases had no gene match. The CDR3 has 16 residues. CDR3 coding DNA: TGCAGTGCTACTGACAGGGTGAACGCTATACGCACTGAAGCTTTCTTT. Translation: CSATDRVNAIRTEAFF.

The rearrangement joins TRBV2 to TRBJ2-7, with 9 positions matching TRBD1. The CDR3 has 14 amino acids. Per germline, CDR1 SNHLY and CDR2 FYNNEI. Unmatched junction bases numbered 8, after V lost 8 bases and J lost 3 bases. Here the CDR3 reads CASRRTGEGYEQYF. The CDR3 nucleotides read TGTGCCAGCCGTCGGACAGGGGAAGGCTACGAGCAGTACTTC.

The chain links TRBV19 to TRBJ1-5; D is possibly TRBD1 (6 bases). Germline CDR1 and CDR2: LNHDA and SQIVND (reference sequence). CDR3 length: 13 residues. Trimming took off 6 bases at V and 8 bases at J, with 14 bases between the two ends. The CDR3 DNA follows: TGTGCCAGTAGCAGGGGACGAGAGGAGCCCCAGCATTTT. It is translated as CASSRGREEPQHF.

Here the CDR3 DNA reads TGTGCCAGCAGCGTATCGAGGAACACCGGGGAGCTGTTTTTT. This translates into CASSVSRNTGELFF. This chain connects TRBV7-8 to TRBJ2-2; no clear D. Germline CDR1 is SGHVS and CDR2 is FQNEAQ. This CDR3 is built from 14 residues. Trimming left V 5 bases short and J 1 base short, with 8 bases between. The whole variable domain, remainder taken from reference TRBV7-8 and TRBJ2-2, is GAGVSQSPRYKVAKRGQDVALRCDPISGHVSLFWYQQALGQGPEFLTYFQNEAQLDKSGLPSDRFFAERPEGSVSTLKIQRTQQEDSAVYLCASSVSRNTGELFFGEGSRLTVL.

The CDR3 sequence is CASSGTGNYGYTF. CDR3 in DNA: TGTGCCAGCAGTGGCACCGGGAACTATGGCTACACCTTC. This sequence joins TRBV25-1 and TRBJ1-2; D is ambiguous. CDR1 is MGHDK, CDR2 SYGVNS, per germline. Trimming shortened V by 4 bases and J by 2 bases, and 8 bases separated the two germline ends. This CDR3 spans 13 amino acids.

The CDR3 sequence: CASSLTGRVGYGYTF. CDR3 sequence (DNA): TGTGCCAGCAGTCTGACAGGGAGGGTTGGGTATGGCTACACCTTC. V and J are TRBV2 and TRBJ1-2, with TRBD1 matching over 7 bases. The V segment lost 5 bases and the J segment 5 bases; nucleotides outside the gene matches: 11. Germline V gene data show CDR1 as SNHLY and CDR2 as FYNNEI. There are 15 residues in the CDR3.

This clone has only one observation. The rearrangement links TRBV7-9 to TRBJ1-2, with a tentative D call TRBD1 (6 bases). Germline CDR1 SEHNR, CDR2 FQNEAQ (reference sequence). The V and J ends lost 4 bases and 4 bases respectively, with 13 bases between them. This CDR3 is 14 amino acids long. CDR3 protein: CASSSDRTIYGYTF. The CDR3 nucleotides read TGTGCCAGCAGCTCAGACAGGACAATCTATGGCTACACCTTC.

The chain uses TRBV10-3 and TRBJ1-1; D remains unclear. This CDR3 contains 13 residues. V gave up 4 bases and J gave up 6 bases, with 12 bases separating them. Germline CDR1 and CDR2: ENHRY and SYGVKD. The CDR3 region is CAISAALVAEAFF. CDR3 nucleotide sequence: TGTGCCATCAGTGCCGCGCTTGTTGCTGAAGCTTTCTTT.

CDR3 in DNA: TGTGCCAGCAGTTTAATGGATCACTATGGCTACACCTTC. It specifies CASSLMDHYGYTF. J is TRBJ1-2 and V is TRBV12-3 or TRBV12-4; D gene uncertain. V dropped 2 bases and J dropped 3 bases, with 7 bases sitting between them. This CDR3 has 13 amino acids.

The chain has TRBV6-5 and TRBJ2-3; tentatively, D is TRBD1 (6 bases). V lost 5 bases and J lost 2, with 14 bases in between. Germline CDR1 reads MNHEY; CDR2 reads SVGAGI. The CDR3 extends over 15 amino acids. DNA for the CDR3: TGTGCCAGCAGTAGATCTCAGGGGAACACAGATACGCAGTATTTT. This codes for CASSRSQGNTDTQYF.

The chain links TRBV6-5 to TRBJ1-4; D uncertain. The germline V and J ends were trimmed by 2 bases and 7 bases, with 8 bases remaining between them. The CDR3 contains 13 residues. Germline CDR1 reads MNHEY; CDR2 reads SVGAGI. The CDR3 DNA sequence: TGTGCCAGCAGTTACAGGCGAGGTGAAAAACTGTTTTTT. Translated: CASSYRRGEKLFF.

The V gene is TRBV27, the J gene TRBJ1-2; tentatively, D is TRBD1 (5 bases). Germline V gene lookup returns CDR1 MNHEY and CDR2 SMNVEV (reference sequence). This CDR3 is 15 amino acids long. V was clipped by 6 bases and J by 8 bases, with 22 bases between them. In nucleotides, the CDR3 is TGTGCCAGCAGCCCTGGGACGCCCAATTTTAGCGGCTACACCTTC. Translated, it gives CASSPGTPNFSGYTF.

V is TRBV7-9 and J is TRBJ2-7; D call uncertain. Germline lookup yields CDR1 SEHNR and CDR2 FQNEAQ (reference sequence). This CDR3 has 13 residues. Trimming left V 8 bases short and J 11 bases short, with 22 bases between. The CDR3 loop is CASEFSGRSAKYF. DNA for the CDR3: TGTGCCAGCGAATTTTCAGGCCGGAGCGCAAAGTACTTC. Combining the CDR3 with reference TRBV7-9 and TRBJ2-7 gives the whole variable domain DTGVSQNPRHKITKRGQNVTFRCDPISEHNRLYWYRQTLGQGPEFLTYFQNEAQLEKSRLLSDRFSAERPKGSFSTLEIQRTEQGDSAMYLCASEFSGRSAKYFGPGTRLTVT.

The chain is built from TRBV7-2 and TRBJ2-3, with TRBD1 as a possible D gene (6 bases). Germline V lookup: CDR1 SGHTA, CDR2 FQGNSA. V was cut by 5 bases and J by 4 bases, with 19 bases left in between. CDR3 size: 16 residues. The CDR3 spells CASSLQSRGGADTQYF. The CDR3 DNA is TGTGCCAGCAGCCTACAGTCGAGAGGGGGAGCAGATACGCAGTATTTT.

The chain combines TRBV6-2 or TRBV6-3 with TRBJ2-1; the D is unclear. The germline CDR1 and CDR2 sequences are MNHEY and SVGEGT. The CDR3 totals 13 residues. V lost 3 bases to trimming and J lost 9 bases, with 12 bases between them. In DNA form, the CDR3 reads TGTGCCAGCAGTTATTTAGGTCGGCGTGAGCAGTTCTTC. Amino acid sequence: CASSYLGRREQFF.

The V and J genes are TRBV5-5 and TRBJ1-6; tentative D call: TRBD1 (5 bases). CDR1 and CDR2 from the germline V gene are SGHKS and YYEKEE (reference sequence). V was clipped by 4 bases and J by 6 bases, with 17 bases between them. The CDR3 consists of 16 residues. The DNA of the CDR3 is TGTGCCAGCAGCGCGGGACCGGCGGCGGGTAATTCACCCCTCCACTTT. Its protein is CASSAGPAAGNSPLHF.

V and J are TRBV6-1 and TRBJ1-6; D not resolved. Per the germline V gene, CDR1 is MNHNS and CDR2 is SASEGT. Between the trimmed V and J ends, which lost 3 bases and 8 bases, there was a span of 8 bases. CDR3 length: 13 residues. The CDR3 reads CASSDPGDSPLHF. In DNA, the CDR3 is TGTGCCAGCAGTGATCCCGGGGATTCACCCCTCCACTTT.

This chain links TRBV7-2 with TRBJ2-1; 7 bases fit TRBD1. The J segment lost 12 bases and the V segment lost 1 base, leaving 3 bases of the junction unmatched. Per germline, CDR1 SGHTA and CDR2 FQGNSA. The CDR3 has 12 amino acids. The CDR3: CASSLGYRGQFF. The CDR3 nucleotides read TGTGCCAGCAGCTTAGGATACAGGGGGCAGTTCTTC. Combining the CDR3 with reference TRBV7-2 and TRBJ2-1 gives the whole variable domain GAGVSQSPSNKVTEKGKDVELRCDPISGHTALYWYRQSLGQGLEFLIYFQGNSAPDKSGLPSDRFSAERTGGSVSTLTIQRTQQEDSAVYLCASSLGYRGQFFGPGTRLTVL.

As concerns this clone: A read error may account for a junction end that differs from germline. This sequence joins TRBV28 and TRBJ2-7; tentatively, D is TRBD2 (6 bases). This CDR3 contains 11 residues. Germline V gene lookup returns CDR1 MDHEN and CDR2 SYDVKM. CDR3 sequence: CASMGDRLVSF. The DNA for the CDR3 is TGTGCCAGCATGGGGGATAGACTAGTAAGCTTC. Drawing the rest from reference TRBV28 and TRBJ2-7, the complete variable domain is DVKVTQSSRYLVKRTGEKVFLECVQDMDHENMFWYRQDPGLGLRLIYFSYDVKMKEKGDIPEGYSVSREKKERFSLILESASTNQTSMYLCASMGDRLVSFGPGTRLTVT.

The gene calls are TRBV5-1 and TRBJ2-1, with 7 bases matching TRBD2. Germline-derived CDR1 and CDR2 are SGHRS and YFSETQ. Trimming at V came to 5 bases and at J to 7 bases, leaving 3 bases not matched to a gene. The CDR3 loop spans 12 amino acids. The DNA for the CDR3 is TGCGCCAGCAGTGCAGCGGGGAATGAGCAGTTCTTC. Protein: CASSAAGNEQFF.

The chain carries TRBV6-5 and TRBJ1-1; tentative D call: TRBD1 (5 bases). The germline V gene encodes CDR1 MNHEY and CDR2 SVGAGI. This CDR3 is built from 14 residues. V was shortened by 8 bases and J by 0 bases, with 13 bases between the two germline ends. This chain's CDR3 is CASRRELMNTEAFF. The CDR3 coding sequence is TGTGCCAGCCGCAGGGAGCTCATGAACACTGAAGCTTTCTTT.

The V and J genes are TRBV9 and TRBJ1-1, with unresolved D. CDR1 is SGDLS and CDR2 is YYNGEE in the germline V gene. V dropped 0 bases and J dropped 0 bases, with 6 bases sitting between them. CDR3 length: 14 amino acids. CDR3 sequence reads: CASSVGSLNTEAFF. CDR3 in DNA: TGTGCCAGCAGCGTAGGCTCCCTGAACACTGAAGCTTTCTTT.

The gene calls are TRBV3-1 (or the pseudogene TRBV3-2) and TRBJ2-4, with D unresolved. The CDR3 is 12 residues long. CDR1 and CDR2 from the germline V gene are LGHDT and YNNKEL (reference sequence). Trimming took off 0 bases at V and 12 bases at J, with 9 bases between the two ends. CDR3 protein: CASSQELGNQYF. The CDR3, as DNA: TGTGCCAGCAGCCAAGAATTAGGTAATCAGTACTTC.

J is TRBJ1-4 and V is TRBV19, with D uncertain. V was pared by 0 bases and J by 8 bases, with 13 bases between. This CDR3 contains 15 residues. The germline V gene has CDR1 LNHDA and CDR2 SQIVND (reference sequence). CDR3 sequence: CASSIDLRSGEKLFF. The CDR3 bases are TGTGCCAGTAGTATAGATCTAAGGTCGGGGGAAAAACTGTTTTTT. Together with reference TRBV19 and TRBJ1-4, the CDR3 gives the full variable domain: DGGITQSPKYLFRKEGQNVTLSCEQNLNHDAMYWYRQDPGQGLRLIYYSQIVNDFQKGDIAEGYSVSREKKESFPLTVTSAQKNPTAFYLCASSIDLRSGEKLFFGSGTQLSVL.

This clone was observed a single time. The V gene is TRBV6-1, the J gene TRBJ1-1; 8 positions agree with TRBD1. Unmatched junction bases numbered 9, after V lost 2 bases and J lost 10 bases. Germline CDR1 is MNHNS and CDR2 is SASEGT. CDR3 size: 14 residues. The CDR3 region has the DNA TGTGCCAGCAGTGAACTTGGTACAGGGGGAAGAGCTTTCTTT. Amino acids: CASSELGTGGRAFF.